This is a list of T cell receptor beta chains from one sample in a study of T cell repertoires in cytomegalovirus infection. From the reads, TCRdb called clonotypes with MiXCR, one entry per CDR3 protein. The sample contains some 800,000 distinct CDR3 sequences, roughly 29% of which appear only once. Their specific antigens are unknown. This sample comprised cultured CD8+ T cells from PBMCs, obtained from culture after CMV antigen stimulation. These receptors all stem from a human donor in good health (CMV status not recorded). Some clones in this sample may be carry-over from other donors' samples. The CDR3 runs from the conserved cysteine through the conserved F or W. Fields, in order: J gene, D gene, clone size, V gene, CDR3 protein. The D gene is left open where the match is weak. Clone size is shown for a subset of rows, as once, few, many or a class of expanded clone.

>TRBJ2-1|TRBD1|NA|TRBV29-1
CSVGQINYNEQFF
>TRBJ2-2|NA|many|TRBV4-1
CASSQTGELFF
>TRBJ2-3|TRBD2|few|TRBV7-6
CASQELAGVSDTQYF
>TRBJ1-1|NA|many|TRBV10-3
CATATAAEAFF
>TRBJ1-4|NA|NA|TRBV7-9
CASSLSGTEKLFF
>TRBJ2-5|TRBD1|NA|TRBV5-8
CASSLPWTGEYETQYF
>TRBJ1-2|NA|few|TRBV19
CASTWSVHHNYGYTF
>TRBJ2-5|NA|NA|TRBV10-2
CASSSRPGGFQETQYF
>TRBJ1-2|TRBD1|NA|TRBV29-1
CSVETGVDYGYTF
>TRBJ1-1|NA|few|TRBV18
CATHPAGNTEAFF
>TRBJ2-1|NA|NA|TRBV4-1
CASSQESGSQEQFF